The 27 T cell receptor beta chains in this list originate from one sample, sequenced in a study of Ad26.COV2.S vaccination and SARS-CoV-2 variants. TCRdb's table, derived via immunoSEQ multiplex PCR, lists solely in-frame clones and lacks some. The sample lists about 280,000 clones, over 75% occurring once. Regarding treatment: roughly 20 received Ad26.COV2.S at low or high dose, single or two shots; 5 received placebo; per-sample allocation not given. Day 63 following the first vaccine or placebo injection was when the samples were taken. The source was peripheral blood, collected in a trial of Ad26.COV2.S vaccine versus placebo. These receptors all stem from a person aged 18-65 years who received the Ad26.COV2.S COVID-19 vaccine or a placebo.

The CDR3, as DNA: TGTGCCAGCTCACCACAGGGTGTAGGCTACACCTTC. Amino acids: CASSPQGVGYTF. The rearrangement joins TRBV18 to TRBJ1-2; D gene uncertain. Germline V gives CDR1 KGHSH, CDR2 LQKENI. This CDR3 region has 12 residues. V was cut by 1 base and J by 8 bases, with 8 bases left in between.

The genes are TRBV5-1 and TRBJ1-1, with a weak D call TRBD1 (5 bases). Germline V lookup: CDR1 SGHRS, CDR2 YFSETQ. The V end was cut by 3 bases, the J end by 11 bases, with 17 bases between. The CDR3 loop spans 13 amino acids. DNA of the CDR3: TGCGCCAGCAGCTCCGCAGGGCTGACCGGGGCTTTCTTT. It translates to CASSSAGLTGAFF. The full variable domain, in which reference TRBV5-1 and TRBJ1-1 provide the parts outside the CDR3, is KAGVTQTPRYLIKTRGQQVTLSCSPISGHRSVSWYQQTPGQGLQFLFEYFSETQRNKGNFPGRFSGRQFSNSRSEMNVSTLELGDSALYLCASSSAGLTGAFFGQGTRLTVV.

This chain uses TRBV7-6 with TRBJ1-4; D not certain. This CDR3 is built from 15 residues. Trimming shortened V by 5 bases and J by 8 bases, and 18 bases separated the two germline ends. CDR1 SGHVS and CDR2 FNYEAQ come from the germline V gene. The CDR3 sequence is CASSIRTLTGEKLFF. The CDR3, as DNA: TGTGCCAGCAGCATCAGGACTCTGACTGGGGAAAAACTGTTTTTT.

The gene calls are TRBV7-2 and TRBJ1-5; D call uncertain. This CDR3 contains 14 residues. The ends were cut back, 0 bases at V and 9 bases at J, with 12 bases in the middle. In germline, CDR1 is SGHTA, CDR2 FQGNSA. The chain's CDR3 is CASSLATLGGPQHF. The CDR3 DNA sequence: TGTGCCAGCAGCTTAGCGACATTGGGCGGGCCCCAGCATTTT.

This chain joins TRBV2 and TRBJ1-5; D is undetermined. The germline gives CDR1 SNHLY, CDR2 FYNNEI. CDR3 length: 13 residues. Trimming shortened V by 8 bases and J by 4 bases, and 12 bases separated the two germline ends. The CDR3 DNA reads TGTGCCAGCGATCTGGGGTCAAATCAGCCCCAGCATTTT. Protein product: CASDLGSNQPQHF. Drawing the rest from reference TRBV2 and TRBJ1-5, the complete variable domain is EPEVTQTPSHQVTQMGQEVILRCVPISNHLYFYWYRQILGQKVEFLVSFYNNEISEKSEIFDDQFSVERPDGSNFTLKIRSTKLEDSAMYFCASDLGSNQPQHFGDGTRLSIL.

The genes are TRBV20-1 and TRBJ1-5; tentatively, D is TRBD1 (5 bases). CDR1 is DFQATT and CDR2 is SNEGSKA in the germline V gene (reference sequence). The CDR3 is 11 amino acids. With 6 bases removed from V and 9 bases from J, the gap between germline ends came to 12 bases. The CDR3 sequence is CSAAGLGPQHF. The CDR3 nucleotides are TGCAGTGCAGCAGGGTTAGGGCCCCAGCATTTT.

The table lists this clone with a few counts. V is TRBV6-2 or TRBV6-3 and J is TRBJ2-6, with D unclear. Germline CDR1 MNHEY, CDR2 SVGEGT. The CDR3 is made up of 14 amino acids. V lost 3 bases, J lost 0 bases, and 3 bases lay in between. The DNA of the CDR3 is TGTGCCAGCAGTTATCTCTCTGGGGCCAACGTCCTGACTTTC. It yields the protein CASSYLSGANVLTF.

This clone has only one observation. The rearrangement uses TRBV27 and TRBJ2-1; the D gene could be TRBD1 or TRBD2 (5 bases each). CDR1 MNHEY and CDR2 SMNVEV come from the germline V gene (reference sequence). Trimming cost V 5 bases and J 0 bases, with 8 bases left between them. The CDR3 contains 14 residues. CDR3 coding DNA: TGTGCCAGCAGTGGGGGAAGCTCCTACAATGAGCAGTTCTTC. Translating it yields CASSGGSSYNEQFF.

The chain couples TRBV11-2 to TRBJ1-1, with D possibly being TRBD1 (6 bases). The CDR3 is 14 residues long. Germline CDR1 is SGHAT and CDR2 is FQNNGV. V was pared by 1 base and J by 3 bases, with 9 bases between. The CDR3 DNA sequence: TGTGCCAGCAGCTTAGTTCAGGGGTACACTGAAGCTTTCTTT. Protein sequence: CASSLVQGYTEAFF.

The sample holds one count of this clone. This sequence joins TRBV6-5 and TRBJ2-3; 7 bases align to TRBD2. The CDR3 runs to 15 residues. In germline, CDR1 is MNHEY, CDR2 SVGAGI. Germline trimming cut 6 bases from V and 0 bases from J; bases unmatched to any gene: 6. The CDR3 here is CASSLRDYSTDTQYF. Written as DNA, the CDR3 is TGTGCCAGCAGCCTCCGGGACTATAGCACAGATACGCAGTATTTT.

This chain links TRBV7-2 with TRBJ1-5; D is possibly TRBD1 (6 bases). The CDR3 totals 15 residues. In germline, CDR1 is SGHTA, CDR2 FQGNSA. With 0 bases removed from V and 6 bases from J, the gap between germline ends came to 12 bases. CDR3: CASSLASGAGQPQHF. CDR3 DNA: TGTGCCAGCAGCTTAGCATCAGGGGCAGGTCAGCCCCAGCATTTT.

V is TRBV4-1 and J is TRBJ1-5; tentatively, D is TRBD1 (6 bases). Trimming took off 2 bases at V and 5 bases at J, with 13 bases between the two ends. CDR3 length equals 15 residues. Germline V gene sequence: CDR1 MGHRA, CDR2 YSYEKL. For the CDR3, the DNA is TGCGCCAGCAGCCAACGGACAGTACTTCATCAGCCCCAGCATTTT. This encodes CASSQRTVLHQPQHF.

The genes are TRBV24-1 and TRBJ2-7; D possibly corresponds to TRBD1 (6 bases). Deletions cut 3 bases from V and 2 bases from J, with 13 bases between. Per the germline V gene, CDR1 is KGHDR and CDR2 is SFDVKD. This CDR3 spans 15 amino acids. The CDR3: CATSDNPRGPYEQYF. CDR3 coding DNA: TGTGCCACCAGTGATAACCCCAGGGGACCCTACGAGCAGTACTTC.

The chain has TRBV10-3 and TRBJ1-1; D might be TRBD1 (5 bases). Trimming cost V 6 bases and J 4 bases, with 12 bases left between them. Germline CDR1 is ENHRY and CDR2 is SYGVKD. The CDR3 has 13 amino acids. The CDR3 DNA sequence: TGTGCCATCAGACAGGATCCGAGCACTGAAGCTTTCTTT. This codes for CAIRQDPSTEAFF.

The CDR3 sequence is CSGTSGSQDEQYF. In nucleotides, the CDR3 is TGCAGCGGGACTAGCGGGAGTCAGGACGAGCAGTACTTC. The V call is TRBV29-1, the J call TRBJ2-7; 13 nucleotides match TRBD2. The CDR3 loop spans 13 amino acids. Germline trimming cut 7 bases from V and 5 bases from J; bases unmatched to any gene: 5. From germline, CDR1 is SQVTM and CDR2 ANQGSEA.

The rearrangement joins TRBV3-1 (or the pseudogene TRBV3-2) to TRBJ2-7; unclear D gene. Per germline, CDR1 LGHDT and CDR2 YNNKEL (reference sequence). CDR3 size: 11 residues. V was cut by 2 bases and J by 5 bases, with 4 bases left in between. CDR3: CASSQYHEQYF. In DNA form, the CDR3 reads TGTGCCAGCAGCCAATACCACGAGCAGTACTTC.

V gene TRBV2 combines with J gene TRBJ2-1; weak D call: TRBD1 (5 bases). Germline CDR1 is SNHLY and CDR2 is FYNNEI. Trimming shortened V by 4 bases and J by 0 bases, and 13 bases separated the two germline ends. The length of the CDR3 is 16 residues. Here the CDR3 reads CASSGPGKSSYNEQFF. In nucleotides, the CDR3 is TGTGCCAGCAGTGGCCCAGGGAAGAGCTCCTACAATGAGCAGTTCTTC. Full variable domain (rest looked up from reference TRBV2 and TRBJ2-1): EPEVTQTPSHQVTQMGQEVILRCVPISNHLYFYWYRQILGQKVEFLVSFYNNEISEKSEIFDDQFSVERPDGSNFTLKIRSTKLEDSAMYFCASSGPGKSSYNEQFFGPGTRLTVL.

The chain has TRBV28 and TRBJ2-1, with 7 bases that match TRBD2. This CDR3 is built from 15 residues. Per the germline V gene, CDR1 is MDHEN and CDR2 is SYDVKM. V trimming: 5 bases; J trimming: 6 bases; junction bases outside the gene matches: 10. The CDR3 DNA sequence: TGTGCCAGCAGTGCCCCCTTTGGGAGGGCCAATGAGCAGTTCTTC. This gives the protein CASSAPFGRANEQFF.

This chain uses TRBV5-1 with TRBJ2-2, with D perhaps TRBD1 (5 bases). Trimming stripped 3 bases from V and 5 bases from J, with 8 bases between. The CDR3 runs to 13 residues. Per the germline V gene, CDR1 is SGHRS and CDR2 is YFSETQ. For the CDR3, the DNA is TGCGCCAGCAGCTCACAGGAGACCGGGGAGCTGTTTTTT. Protein sequence: CASSSQETGELFF.

The chain recombines TRBV6-5 with TRBJ1-2; TRBD1 matches at 11 bases. Per germline, CDR1 MNHEY and CDR2 SVGAGI. V lost 7 bases, J lost 4 bases, and 8 bases stayed unmatched. The length of the CDR3 is 15 residues. Here the CDR3 DNA reads TGTGCCAGCACCCTGGACAGGGGGCTAATCTATGGCTACACCTTC. Protein sequence: CASTLDRGLIYGYTF.

The genes are TRBV27 and TRBJ1-1; 9 nucleotides line up with TRBD1. V was pared by 5 bases and J by 1 base, with 5 bases of the junction left unmatched. CDR1 is MNHEY, CDR2 SMNVEV, per germline (reference sequence). This CDR3 comprises 15 residues. The CDR3 protein is CASSRPGQGNTEAFF. In DNA, the CDR3 is TGTGCCAGCAGTCGGCCGGGACAGGGGAACACTGAAGCTTTCTTT.

This clone was seen at least ten times. V usage is TRBV19 and J usage is TRBJ1-2; D is possibly TRBD1 (6 bases). V was cut by 7 bases and J by 0 bases, with 30 bases left in between. The CDR3 extends over 20 amino acids. Germline V gene data show CDR1 as LNHDA and CDR2 as SQIVND (reference sequence). This CDR3 reads CASTSPLTASRGQSNYGYTF. DNA for the CDR3: TGTGCCAGTACCTCCCCCCTAACCGCCTCTCGAGGACAGTCTAACTATGGCTACACCTTC.

CDR3 sequence (DNA): TGTGCCAGCAGCCAAGCGGCGCGGGGGAGGGACAATGAGCAGTTCTTC. It translates to CASSQAARGRDNEQFF. The rearrangement uses TRBV3-1 (or the pseudogene TRBV3-2) and TRBJ2-1; TRBD2 agrees at 7 bases. The CDR3 covers 16 residues. Losses at the gene ends were 1 base for V and 5 bases for J; bases not matched to a gene: 8. Looked up from germline, CDR1 is LGHDT and CDR2 is YNNKEL (reference sequence).

This clone was seen more than once but under ten times. The V and J genes are TRBV2 and TRBJ2-2; 9 bases are a match to TRBD1. The V segment lost 6 bases and the J segment 2 bases; nucleotides outside the gene matches: 4. CDR3 size: 15 residues. CDR1 is SNHLY, CDR2 FYNNEI, per germline. As DNA, the CDR3 is TGTGCCAGCAGAGGACAGGGGCGAAACACCGGGGAGCTGTTTTTT. Its translation is CASRGQGRNTGELFF.

Only one count was recorded for this clone. The chain combines TRBV28 with TRBJ1-6; TRBD1 matches 7 bases. The CDR3 runs 15 residues. V lost 6 bases to trimming and J lost 6 bases; unmatched junction nucleotides: 8. Germline CDR1 MDHEN, CDR2 SYDVKM. The CDR3 DNA is TGTGCCAGCAGCCTACAGGGGCGTGGTAATTCACCCCTCCACTTT. Residues: CASSLQGRGNSPLHF.

This chain uses TRBV20-1 with TRBJ1-5; tentative D call: TRBD1 (5 bases). From germline, CDR1 is DFQATT and CDR2 SNEGSKA (reference sequence). This CDR3 comprises 14 residues. V dropped 3 bases and J dropped 5 bases, with 14 bases sitting between them. CDR3 sequence (DNA): TGCAGTGCTAGTTCGGGAAAAGGGGATCAGCCCCAGCATTTT. Amino acid sequence: CSASSGKGDQPQHF.

This chain links TRBV13 with TRBJ1-1; 8 bases fit TRBD1. V was clipped by 6 bases and J by 5 bases; unmatched bases: 26. Germline CDR1 PRHDT, CDR2 FYEKMQ (reference sequence). The CDR3 length is 20 residues. The CDR3 nucleotides read TGTGCCAGCAGAGACAGGGACAGGACTCGCGGGACTGGTAAAAGGACTGAAGCTTTCTTT. Protein: CASRDRDRTRGTGKRTEAFF.